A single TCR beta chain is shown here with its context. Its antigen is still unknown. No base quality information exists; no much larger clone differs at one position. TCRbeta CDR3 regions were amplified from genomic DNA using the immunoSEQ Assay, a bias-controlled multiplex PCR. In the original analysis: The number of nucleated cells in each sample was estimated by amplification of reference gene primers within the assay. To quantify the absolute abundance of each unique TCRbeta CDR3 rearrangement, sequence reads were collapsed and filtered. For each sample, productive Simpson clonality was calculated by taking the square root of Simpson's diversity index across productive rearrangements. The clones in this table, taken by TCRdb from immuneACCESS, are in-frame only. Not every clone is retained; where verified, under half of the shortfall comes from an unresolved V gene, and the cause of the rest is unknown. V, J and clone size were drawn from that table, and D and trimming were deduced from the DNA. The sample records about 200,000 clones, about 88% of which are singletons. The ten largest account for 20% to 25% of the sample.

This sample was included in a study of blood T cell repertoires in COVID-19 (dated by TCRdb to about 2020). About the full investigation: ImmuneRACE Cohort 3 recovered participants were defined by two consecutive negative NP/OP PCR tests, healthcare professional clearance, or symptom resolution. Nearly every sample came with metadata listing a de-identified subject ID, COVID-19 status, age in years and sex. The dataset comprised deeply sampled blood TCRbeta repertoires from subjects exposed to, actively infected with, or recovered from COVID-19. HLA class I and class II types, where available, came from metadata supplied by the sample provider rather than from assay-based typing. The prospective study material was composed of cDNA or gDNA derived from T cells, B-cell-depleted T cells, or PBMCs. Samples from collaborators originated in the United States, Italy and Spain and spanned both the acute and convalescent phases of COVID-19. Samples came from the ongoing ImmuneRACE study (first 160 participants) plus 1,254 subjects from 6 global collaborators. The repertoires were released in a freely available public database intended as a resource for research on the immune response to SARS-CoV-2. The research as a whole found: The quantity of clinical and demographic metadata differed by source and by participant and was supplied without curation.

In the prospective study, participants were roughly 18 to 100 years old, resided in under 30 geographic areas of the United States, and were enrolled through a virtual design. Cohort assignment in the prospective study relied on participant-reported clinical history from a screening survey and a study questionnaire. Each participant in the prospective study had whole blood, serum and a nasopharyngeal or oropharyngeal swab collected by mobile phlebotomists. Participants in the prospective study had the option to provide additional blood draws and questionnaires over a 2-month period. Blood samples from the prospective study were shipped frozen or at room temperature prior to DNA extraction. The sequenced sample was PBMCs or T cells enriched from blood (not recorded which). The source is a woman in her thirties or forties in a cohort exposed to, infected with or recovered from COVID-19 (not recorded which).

The nucleotide sequence reads TGTGCCAGCAGCTTGCTCAAACTAGCGGGAGCCGACGAGCAGTACTTC. This sequence encodes CASSLLKLAGADEQYF. The sequence joins TRBV13 to TRBJ2-7; 11 of the junction bases match TRBD2. CDR3 length: 16 amino acids, cysteine to phenylalanine. Only the CDR3 region is kept as DNA, spanning 48 bases read in frame from base 1. Trimming accounts for 3 bases at V and 5 bases at J, while the number of junction bases matched to no gene is 9. CDR1 and CDR2 were assigned from the germline V gene (reference sequence) as PRHDT and FYEKMQ.